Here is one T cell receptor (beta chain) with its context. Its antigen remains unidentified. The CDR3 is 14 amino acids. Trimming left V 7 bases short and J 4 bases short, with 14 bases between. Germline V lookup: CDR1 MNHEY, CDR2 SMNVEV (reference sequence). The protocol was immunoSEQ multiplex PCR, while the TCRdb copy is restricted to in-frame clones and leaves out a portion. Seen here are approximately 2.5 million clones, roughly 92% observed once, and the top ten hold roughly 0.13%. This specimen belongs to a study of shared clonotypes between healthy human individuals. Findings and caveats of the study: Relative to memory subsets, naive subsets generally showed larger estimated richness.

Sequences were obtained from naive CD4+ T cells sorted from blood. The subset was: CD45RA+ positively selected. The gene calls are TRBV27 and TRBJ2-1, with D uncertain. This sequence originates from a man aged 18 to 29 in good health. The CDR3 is CASTASGLYNEQFF. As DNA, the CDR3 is TGTGCCAGCACCGCGTCCGGCCTTTACAATGAGCAGTTCTTC.